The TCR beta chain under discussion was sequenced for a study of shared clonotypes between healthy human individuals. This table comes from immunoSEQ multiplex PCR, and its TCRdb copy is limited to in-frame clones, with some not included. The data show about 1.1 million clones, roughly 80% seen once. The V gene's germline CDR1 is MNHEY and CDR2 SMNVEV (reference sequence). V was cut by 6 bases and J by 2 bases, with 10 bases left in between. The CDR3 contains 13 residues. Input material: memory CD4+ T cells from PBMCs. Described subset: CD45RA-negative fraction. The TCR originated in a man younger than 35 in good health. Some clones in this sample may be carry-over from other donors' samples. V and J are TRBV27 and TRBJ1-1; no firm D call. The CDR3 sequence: CASRGRGNTEAFF. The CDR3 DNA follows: TGTGCCAGCAGGGGCCGGGGAAACACTGAAGCTTTCTTT.